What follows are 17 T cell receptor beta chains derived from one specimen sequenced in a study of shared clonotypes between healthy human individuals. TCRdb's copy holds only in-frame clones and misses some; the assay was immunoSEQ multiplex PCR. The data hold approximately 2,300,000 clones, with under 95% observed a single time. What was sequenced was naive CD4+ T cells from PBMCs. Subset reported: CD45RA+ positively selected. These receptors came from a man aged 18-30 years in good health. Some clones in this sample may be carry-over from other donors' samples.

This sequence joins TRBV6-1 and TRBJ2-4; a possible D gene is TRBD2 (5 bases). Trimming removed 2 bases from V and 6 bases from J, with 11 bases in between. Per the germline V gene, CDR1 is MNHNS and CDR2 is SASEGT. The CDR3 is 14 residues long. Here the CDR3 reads CASSELDWGNIQYF. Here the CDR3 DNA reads TGTGCCAGCAGTGAACTGGACTGGGGAAACATTCAGTACTTC.

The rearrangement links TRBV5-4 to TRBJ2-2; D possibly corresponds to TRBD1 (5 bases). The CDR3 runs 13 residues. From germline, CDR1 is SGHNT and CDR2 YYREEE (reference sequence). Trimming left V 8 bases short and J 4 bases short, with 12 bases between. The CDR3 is CASRQRGTGELFF. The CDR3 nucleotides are TGTGCCAGTAGACAGAGAGGCACCGGGGAGCTGTTTTTT. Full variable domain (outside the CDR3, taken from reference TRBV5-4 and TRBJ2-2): ETGVTQSPTHLIKTRGQQVTLRCSSQSGHNTVSWYQQALGQGPQFIFQYYREEENGRGNFPPRFSGLQFPNYSSELNVNALELDDSALYLCASRQRGTGELFFGEGSRLTVL.

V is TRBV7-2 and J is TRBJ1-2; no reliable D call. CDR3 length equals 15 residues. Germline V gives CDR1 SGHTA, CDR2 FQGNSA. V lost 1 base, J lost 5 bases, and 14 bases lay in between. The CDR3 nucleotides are TGTGCCAGCAGCTTAGGTCACAGTTTACCTTATGGCTACACCTTC. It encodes CASSLGHSLPYGYTF.

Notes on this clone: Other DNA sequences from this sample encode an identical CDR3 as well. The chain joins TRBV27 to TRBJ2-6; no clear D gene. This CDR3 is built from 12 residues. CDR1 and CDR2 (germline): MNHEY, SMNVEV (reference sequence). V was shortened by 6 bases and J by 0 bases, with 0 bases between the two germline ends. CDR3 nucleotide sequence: TGTGCCAGCAGCTCTGGGGCCAACGTCCTGACTTTC. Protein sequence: CASSSGANVLTF.

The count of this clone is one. The CDR3 DNA follows: TGTGCCAGCAGTCCTGGAAGGGACGGGTACCAAGAGACCCAGTACTTC. It translates to CASSPGRDGYQETQYF. The J gene is TRBJ2-5, the V gene TRBV28; D is tentatively TRBD1 or TRBD2 (5 bases each). This CDR3 contains 16 residues. Germline CDR1 and CDR2: MDHEN and SYDVKM. The V end was cut by 5 bases, the J end by 0 bases, with 16 bases between.

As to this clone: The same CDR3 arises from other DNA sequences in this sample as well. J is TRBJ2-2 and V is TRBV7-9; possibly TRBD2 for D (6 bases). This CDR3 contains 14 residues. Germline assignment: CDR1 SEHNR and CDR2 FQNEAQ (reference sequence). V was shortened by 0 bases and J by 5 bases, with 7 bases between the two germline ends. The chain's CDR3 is CASSLAGRTGELFF. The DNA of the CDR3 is TGTGCCAGCAGCTTAGCAGGGAGGACCGGGGAGCTGTTTTTT. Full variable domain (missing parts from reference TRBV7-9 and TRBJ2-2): DTGVSQNPRHKITKRGQNVTFRCDPISEHNRLYWYRQTLGQGPEFLTYFQNEAQLEKSRLLSDRFSAERPKGSFSTLEIQRTEQGDSAMYLCASSLAGRTGELFFGEGSRLTVL.

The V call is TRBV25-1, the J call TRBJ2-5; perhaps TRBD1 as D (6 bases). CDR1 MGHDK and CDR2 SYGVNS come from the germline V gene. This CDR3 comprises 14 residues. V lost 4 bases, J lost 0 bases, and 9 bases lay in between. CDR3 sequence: CASSVQGYQETQYF. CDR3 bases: TGTGCCAGCAGTGTCCAGGGGTACCAAGAGACCCAGTACTTC.

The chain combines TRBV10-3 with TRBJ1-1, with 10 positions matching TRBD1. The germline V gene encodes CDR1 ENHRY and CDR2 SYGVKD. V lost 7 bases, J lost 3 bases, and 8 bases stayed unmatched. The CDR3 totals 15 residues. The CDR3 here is CAITTDRGRDTEAFF. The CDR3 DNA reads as TGTGCCATCACCACGGACAGGGGGAGGGACACTGAAGCTTTCTTT.

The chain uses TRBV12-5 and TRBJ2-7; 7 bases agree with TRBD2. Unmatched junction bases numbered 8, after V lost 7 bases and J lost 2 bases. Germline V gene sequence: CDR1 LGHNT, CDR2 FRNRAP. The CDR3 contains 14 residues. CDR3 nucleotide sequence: TGTGCTAGTGCTGCTAGCGGTACTACCTACGAGCAGTACTTC. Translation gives CASAASGTTYEQYF.

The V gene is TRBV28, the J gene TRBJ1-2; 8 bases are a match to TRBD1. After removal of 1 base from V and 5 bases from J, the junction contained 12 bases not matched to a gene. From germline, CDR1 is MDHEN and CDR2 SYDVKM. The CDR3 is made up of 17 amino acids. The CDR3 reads CASSLLQGANLVYGYTF. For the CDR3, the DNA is TGTGCCAGCAGTTTATTGCAGGGGGCGAACCTCGTTTATGGCTACACCTTC.

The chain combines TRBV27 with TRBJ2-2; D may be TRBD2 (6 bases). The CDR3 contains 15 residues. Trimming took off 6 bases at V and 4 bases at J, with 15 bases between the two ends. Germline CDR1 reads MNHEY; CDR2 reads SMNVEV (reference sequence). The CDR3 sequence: CASRAGGPGTGELFF. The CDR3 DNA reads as TGTGCCAGCAGGGCTGGAGGGCCGGGCACCGGGGAGCTGTTTTTT.

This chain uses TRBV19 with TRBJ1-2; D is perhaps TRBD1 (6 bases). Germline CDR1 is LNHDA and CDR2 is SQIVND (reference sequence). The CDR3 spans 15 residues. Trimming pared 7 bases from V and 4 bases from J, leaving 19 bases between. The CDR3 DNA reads TGTGCCAGTACCGTCACTACAGGGCTGGTCTATGGCTACACCTTC. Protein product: CASTVTTGLVYGYTF.

Here the CDR3 reads CASRLGGGLDNEQFF. The CDR3 DNA follows: TGTGCCAGCAGGTTGGGAGGAGGACTAGACAATGAGCAGTTCTTC. The chain combines TRBV7-3 with TRBJ2-1; 7 bases map to TRBD2. The CDR3 loop spans 15 amino acids. V shed 6 bases, J shed 5 bases, and the junction held 10 bases outside the gene matches. The germline CDR1 and CDR2 sequences are SGHTA and FQGTGA.

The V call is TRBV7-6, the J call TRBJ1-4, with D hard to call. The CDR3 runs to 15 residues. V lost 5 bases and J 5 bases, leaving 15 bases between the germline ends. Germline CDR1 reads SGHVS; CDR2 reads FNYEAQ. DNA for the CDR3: TGTGCCAGCAGCAAGACGATCCAGGAGAATGAAAAACTGTTTTTT. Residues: CASSKTIQENEKLFF.

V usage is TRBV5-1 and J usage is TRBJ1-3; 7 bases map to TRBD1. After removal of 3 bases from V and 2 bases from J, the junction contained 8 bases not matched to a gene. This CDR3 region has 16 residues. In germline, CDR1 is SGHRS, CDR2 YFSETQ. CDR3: CASSSTGIGPGNTIYF. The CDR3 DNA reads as TGCGCCAGCAGCTCGACAGGGATCGGACCTGGAAACACCATATATTTT.

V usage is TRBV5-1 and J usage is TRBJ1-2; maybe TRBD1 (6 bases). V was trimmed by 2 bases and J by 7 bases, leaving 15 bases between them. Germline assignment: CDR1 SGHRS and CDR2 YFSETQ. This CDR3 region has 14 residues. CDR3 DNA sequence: TGCGCCAGCAGCTTCCAGTCAGGGGAGGGTGGCTACACCTTC. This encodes CASSFQSGEGGYTF.

The CDR3: CASSSPAGQGTYEQYF. The CDR3 DNA reads as TGTGCCAGCAGTTCCCCTGCGGGACAGGGTACGTACGAGCAGTACTTC. The gene calls are TRBV28 and TRBJ2-7; 9 nucleotides line up with TRBD1. The CDR3 length is 16 residues. CDR1 and CDR2 from the germline V gene are MDHEN and SYDVKM. With V trimmed by 4 bases and J by 4 bases, 11 bases remained unmatched.